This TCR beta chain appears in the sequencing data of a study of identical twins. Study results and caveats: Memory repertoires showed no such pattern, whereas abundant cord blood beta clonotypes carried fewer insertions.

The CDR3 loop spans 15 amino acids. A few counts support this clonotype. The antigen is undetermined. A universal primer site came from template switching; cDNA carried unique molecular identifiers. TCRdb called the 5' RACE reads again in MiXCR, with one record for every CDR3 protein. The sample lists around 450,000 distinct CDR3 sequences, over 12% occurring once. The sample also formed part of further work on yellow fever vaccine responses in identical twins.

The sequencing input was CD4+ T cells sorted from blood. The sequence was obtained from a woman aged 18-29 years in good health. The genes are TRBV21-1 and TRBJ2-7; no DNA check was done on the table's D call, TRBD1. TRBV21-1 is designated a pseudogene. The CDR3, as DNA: TGTGCCAGCAGCGCACAGGGTCTCTCCTACTACGAGCAGTACTTC. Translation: CASSAQGLSYYEQYF.